These 24 T cell receptor beta chains originate from one sample sequenced in a study of response to subunit inactivated influenza vaccine. A single record per CDR3 protein comes from TCRdb applying MiXCR to the RT-PCR reads. Of just under 550,000 distinct CDR3 sequences in the sample, roughly 25% were seen once. The sample also formed part of further work on T cells expressing NK-cell markers. That paper adds: With UMIs, 5'RACE template switching was used to make TCR beta cDNA.

The starting material was CD4+ T cells sorted from PBMCs, obtained roughly 13 days after vaccination. These receptors came from a man aged 50-59 years who received an inactivated influenza vaccine.

This clonotype has a handful of counts. The rearrangement joins TRBV29-1 to TRBJ1-1; a possible D gene is TRBD1 (5 bases). The CDR3 is 13 amino acids. Germline values: CDR1 SQVTM, CDR2 ANQGSEA. Trimming stripped 4 bases from V and 4 bases from J, with 13 bases between. The CDR3 coding sequence is TGCAGCGTTGGAGGCAGGGCGGGCACTGAAGCTTTCTTT. This codes for CSVGGRAGTEAFF.

This chain uses TRBV7-9 with TRBJ2-7, with D tentatively TRBD1 (6 bases). Trimming removed 6 bases from V and 2 bases from J, with 11 bases in between. This CDR3 is 13 amino acids long. In germline, CDR1 is SEHNR, CDR2 FQNEAQ (reference sequence). The CDR3 coding sequence is TGTGCCAGCAGTAACAGGGCCCCCTACGAGCAGTACTTC. This encodes CASSNRAPYEQYF.

This clonotype was observed a handful of times. This chain uses TRBV20-1 with TRBJ1-3, with a possible D match to TRBD1 (6 bases). Trimming shortened V by 5 bases and J by 3 bases, and 11 bases separated the two germline ends. The CDR3 contains 13 residues. The germline V gene encodes CDR1 DFQATT and CDR2 SNEGSKA (reference sequence). The CDR3 bases are TGCAGTGCTGGCCAAGGGGGTGGAAACACCATATATTTT. This translates into CSAGQGGGNTIYF.

J is TRBJ1-6 and V is TRBV11-1, with 9 bases that match TRBD1. Germline trimming cut 6 bases from V and 4 bases from J; bases unmatched to any gene: 13. The CDR3 is made up of 18 amino acids. From germline, CDR1 is SGHAT and CDR2 FQDESV (reference sequence). The DNA of the CDR3 is TGTGCCAGCAGTTCACCGGGACAGGGAGGCTATTATAATTCACCCCTCCACTTT. Its protein is CASSSPGQGGYYNSPLHF.

This clonotype occurred a few times. The chain combines TRBV5-6 with TRBJ2-7; the D is unclear. This CDR3 contains 14 residues. With 1 base removed from V and 4 bases from J, the gap between germline ends came to 12 bases. The germline CDR1 and CDR2 sequences are SGHDT and YYEEEE. CDR3 bases: TGTGCCAGCAGCTTGTGGCTTAGGAGTTACGAGCAGTACTTC. Translated, it gives CASSLWLRSYEQYF.

The CDR3 sequence is CASSSAAANEKLFF. CDR3 sequence (DNA): TGTGCCAGCAGCTCCGCGGCGGCTAATGAAAAACTGTTTTTT. The chain links TRBV7-9 to TRBJ1-4; D call uncertain. The CDR3 sequence is 14 residues long. Germline V lookup: CDR1 SEHNR, CDR2 FQNEAQ (reference sequence). The V end lost 4 bases, the J end lost 3 bases, and 9 bases lay between the germline ends.

The chain employs TRBV7-9 and TRBJ2-3, with D possibly matching TRBD2 (5 bases). V lost 2 bases, J lost 0 bases, and 12 bases lay in between. Germline assignment: CDR1 SEHNR and CDR2 FQNEAQ (reference sequence). The CDR3 contains 16 residues. CDR3 in amino acids: CASSLIGGQSTDTQYF. The CDR3 nucleotides are TGTGCCAGCAGCTTAATCGGCGGGCAGAGCACAGATACGCAGTATTTT. Supplemented by reference TRBV7-9 and TRBJ2-3, the full variable domain reads DTGVSQNPRHKITKRGQNVTFRCDPISEHNRLYWYRQTLGQGPEFLTYFQNEAQLEKSRLLSDRFSAERPKGSFSTLEIQRTEQGDSAMYLCASSLIGGQSTDTQYFGPGTRLTVL.

The sample holds many counts of this clonotype. The V call is TRBV27, the J call TRBJ1-2; 9 bases are a match to TRBD1. V lost 1 base, J lost 7 bases, and 4 bases stayed unmatched. Germline V CDR1 and CDR2: MNHEY, SMNVEV (reference sequence). The length of the CDR3 is 14 residues. As DNA, the CDR3 is TGTGCCAGCAGTTTATTGGGGACAGGGTTTGGCTACACCTTC. Protein product: CASSLLGTGFGYTF.

V gene TRBV29-1 combines with J gene TRBJ1-1; possibly TRBD1 for D (5 bases). The germline V and J ends were trimmed by 4 bases and 5 bases, with 14 bases remaining between them. Per germline, CDR1 SQVTM and CDR2 ANQGSEA. The CDR3 contains 13 residues. The CDR3 bases are TGCAGCGTTGTATCAGGGCTAGCGACTGAAGCTTTCTTT. Its translation: CSVVSGLATEAFF.

The V and J genes are TRBV24-1 and TRBJ2-7; 8 nucleotides line up with TRBD2. The CDR3 is made up of 14 amino acids. CDR1 is KGHDR and CDR2 is SFDVKD in the germline V gene. The V and J ends lost 2 bases and 9 bases, in that order; junction bases with no gene match: 8. CDR3 coding DNA: TGTGCCACCAGTGATTCGGGACTAGGGAAGGCGCAGTACTTC. Amino acids: CATSDSGLGKAQYF.

In this sample, this clonotype turned up a few times. The genes are TRBV5-8 and TRBJ2-5; 7 bases agree with TRBD1. The CDR3 extends over 14 amino acids. Germline V CDR1 and CDR2: SGHTS, YDEGEE. J gave up 5 bases and V 6 bases, and 10 bases lay outside the gene matches. The CDR3 spells CASKGQRGHETQYF. The DNA for the CDR3 is TGTGCCAGCAAGGGTCAGAGGGGGCATGAGACCCAGTACTTC.

The chain carries TRBV21-1 and TRBJ2-1; whether TRBD2, the table's D call, matches the DNA was not checked. TRBV21-1 is shown as a pseudogene. The CDR3 runs 19 residues. The CDR3 loop is CASRSPLGASRVGGNEQFF. Written as DNA, the CDR3 is TGTGCCAGCAGGAGCCCTCTAGGGGCAAGCCGGGTTGGTGGCAATGAGCAGTTCTTC.

This clonotype was seen repeatedly, ten times or more. This chain links TRBV3-1 with TRBJ2-1; D is undetermined. Germline V CDR1 and CDR2: LGHDT, YNNKEL (reference sequence). This CDR3 has 16 residues. The V gene lost 0 bases and the J gene lost 9 bases, with 18 bases spanning the gap. For the CDR3, the DNA is TGTGCCAGCAGCCAAGATTGGGCTATAGGTGGCTCTGAGCAGTTCTTC. Its translation: CASSQDWAIGGSEQFF.

This clonotype was seen many times. V and J are TRBV11-2 and TRBJ2-5; either TRBD1 or TRBD2 may fit D (5 bases each). Germline values: CDR1 SGHAT, CDR2 FQNNGV. The CDR3 length is 13 residues. V was trimmed by 5 bases and J by 1 base, leaving 8 bases between them. This CDR3 reads CASSLGTQETQYF. The CDR3 DNA reads TGTGCCAGCAGCCTCGGGACCCAAGAGACCCAGTACTTC.

A few counts support this clonotype. The chain joins TRBV27 to TRBJ2-7; 8 positions agree with TRBD1. V dropped 6 bases and J dropped 2; count of bases not matched to a gene: 9. Germline V gene data show CDR1 as MNHEY and CDR2 as SMNVEV (reference sequence). The CDR3 extends over 15 amino acids. Here the CDR3 reads CASSNSGTGPYEQYF. Here the CDR3 DNA reads TGTGCCAGCAGCAACTCCGGGACAGGACCCTACGAGCAGTACTTC.

This clonotype was observed once. The rearrangement uses TRBV12-3 or TRBV12-4 and TRBJ2-7; the D gene could be TRBD1 or TRBD2 (6 bases each). There are 13 residues in the CDR3. The V end was cut by 6 bases, the J end by 4 bases, with 13 bases between. CDR3 DNA: TGTGCCAGCAGCATTGGGGGGCCTTACGAGCAGTACTTC. This gives the protein CASSIGGPYEQYF.

In its sample, this clonotype was seen a few times. The chain employs TRBV12-3 or TRBV12-4 and TRBJ2-7, with 9 positions matching TRBD2. The J segment lost 7 bases and the V segment lost 3 bases, leaving 10 bases of the junction unmatched. The CDR3 consists of 15 residues. CDR3 loop: CASSFAGGKLGEQYF. The CDR3 nucleotides are TGTGCCAGCAGTTTCGCGGGGGGGAAACTTGGGGAGCAGTACTTC.

This rearrangement joins TRBV5-1 to TRBJ2-1; 7 bases match TRBD1. Trimming removed 2 bases from V and 8 bases from J; junction bases left unmatched: 10. Germline V gene lookup returns CDR1 SGHRS and CDR2 YFSETQ. The CDR3 totals 15 residues. CDR3 residues: CASSFGQEGLDEQFF. The CDR3 DNA sequence: TGCGCCAGCAGCTTCGGACAGGAAGGCCTCGATGAGCAGTTCTTC.

This rearrangement joins TRBV5-1 to TRBJ2-7; 9 nucleotides agree with TRBD1. The CDR3 is 16 residues long. The V gene's germline CDR1 is SGHRS and CDR2 YFSETQ. V lost 4 bases, J lost 4 bases, and 12 bases stayed unmatched. The DNA for the CDR3 is TGCGCCAGCAGCCCTACCGGGACAGGGACGATTTACGAGCAGTACTTC. As protein: CASSPTGTGTIYEQYF.

The V and J genes are TRBV4-3 and TRBJ2-3, with D perhaps TRBD2 (5 bases). This CDR3 region has 14 residues. Germline V gene lookup returns CDR1 LGHNA and CDR2 YSLEER. V lost 5 bases and J 6 bases, leaving 15 bases between the germline ends. CDR3 region: CASSSLLPGDTQYF. CDR3 DNA: TGCGCCAGCAGCTCCCTACTCCCGGGGGATACGCAGTATTTT.

The chain recombines TRBV6-6 with TRBJ1-2; D unclear. Germline CDR1 is MNHNY and CDR2 is SVGAGI (reference sequence). Trimming stripped 8 bases from V and 4 bases from J, with 11 bases between. The CDR3 loop spans 12 amino acids. CDR3 sequence reads: CASGPSVYGYTF. CDR3 bases: TGTGCCAGCGGCCCGTCTGTCTATGGCTACACCTTC.

The chain is built from TRBV20-1 and TRBJ2-1; 7 nucleotides line up with TRBD2. CDR3 size: 15 residues. V gave up 6 bases and J gave up 4 bases; unmatched junction bases: 12. Germline CDR1 is DFQATT and CDR2 is SNEGSKA (reference sequence). CDR3: CSARPLASIYNEQFF. CDR3 bases: TGCAGTGCCCGTCCACTAGCGAGTATTTACAATGAGCAGTTCTTC.

This clonotype occurred many times. This rearrangement joins TRBV7-9 to TRBJ1-1; D remains ambiguous. Germline lookup yields CDR1 SEHNR and CDR2 FQNEAQ (reference sequence). The CDR3 is 16 residues long. V lost 5 bases and J lost 3, with 19 bases in between. The CDR3 bases are TGTGCCAGCAGCCTCAGAGCGTGGCCATCGGACACTGAAGCTTTCTTT. It codes for CASSLRAWPSDTEAFF.

About this clonotype: Compared with germline, one end of the junction differs, possibly owing to a read error. This chain joins TRBV5-5 and TRBJ1-1, with 7 bases fitting TRBD1. This CDR3 is built from 11 residues. Germline V gives CDR1 SGHKS, CDR2 YYEKEE (reference sequence). CDR3 amino acids: CASSLDRIAFF. The CDR3, as DNA: TGTGCCAGCAGTTTGGACAGGATCGCTTTCTTT.